The 9 T cell receptor beta chains below were found in one sample sequenced in a study of OX40 agonist ivuxolimab in advanced cancers. The receptor library was made with the immunoSEQ multiplex PCR assay. TCRdb provides this immuneACCESS table in a form limited to in-frame rearrangements. Some clones are lacking; in checked studies, under half of them reflect an unresolved V gene, and why the rest are absent is not known. The sample yields fewer than 70,000 clones; roughly 84% were counted once. The ten largest clonotypes hold about 2.4% of the sample. The sequenced sample was CD4+ or CD8+ T cells sorted from blood, obtained in a trial of the OX40 agonist ivuxolimab. The receptor source for this set is an adult with an advanced solid tumor such as melanoma, head and neck, liver or kidney cancer.

The rearrangement links TRBV9 to TRBJ1-1, with D perhaps TRBD1 (5 bases). The CDR3 spans 13 residues. V dropped 0 bases and J dropped 11 bases, with 14 bases sitting between them. The germline gives CDR1 SGDLS, CDR2 YYNGEE. CDR3 protein: CASSVASSGFAFF. The CDR3 coding sequence is TGTGCCAGCAGCGTAGCTTCTTCAGGGTTCGCTTTCTTT.

The chain carries TRBV19 and TRBJ1-2; maybe TRBD1 (6 bases). The V gene lost 5 bases and the J gene lost 4 bases, with 17 bases spanning the gap. The CDR3 covers 15 residues. CDR1 and CDR2 (germline): LNHDA, SQIVND (reference sequence). In nucleotides, the CDR3 is TGTGCCAGTAGTGCTACTGACAGGAACTCCTATGGCTACACCTTC. This gives the protein CASSATDRNSYGYTF.

The CDR3 region has the DNA TGTGCCAGCAGCTTAGTCAGGGACAGGCCTTCCTCCTATGGCTACACCTTC. Protein sequence: CASSLVRDRPSSYGYTF. The rearrangement joins TRBV11-2 to TRBJ1-2, with TRBD1 identical over 8 bases. This CDR3 region has 17 residues. V trimming: 1 base; J trimming: 4 bases; junction bases outside the gene matches: 11. Germline loops: CDR1 SGHAT, CDR2 FQNNGV.

This sequence joins TRBV7-8 and TRBJ1-6; no firm D call. CDR1 and CDR2 (germline): SGHVS, FQNEAQ. The CDR3 length is 15 residues. V shed 5 bases and J shed 7 bases, with 15 bases lying between them. DNA for the CDR3: TGTGCCAGCAGCCTACCCGGGCCGCAAAATTCACCCCTCCACTTT. This encodes CASSLPGPQNSPLHF.

This clone was counted a single time. J is TRBJ1-1 and V is TRBV15; the D is unclear. Per germline, CDR1 LNHNV and CDR2 YYDKDF (reference sequence). The CDR3 runs 11 residues. V lost 2 bases and J 3 bases, leaving 1 base between the germline ends. CDR3 region: CATSRHTEAFF. The CDR3 DNA reads TGTGCCACCAGCAGACACACTGAAGCTTTCTTT.

This sequence joins TRBV14 and TRBJ2-5, with D hard to call. V was trimmed by 0 bases and J by 5 bases, leaving 4 bases between them. The CDR3 totals 12 residues. CDR1 and CDR2 from the germline V gene are SGHDN and FVKESK. DNA for the CDR3: TGTGCCAGCAGCCAAGAAAGGGAGACCCAGTACTTC. This codes for CASSQERETQYF.

The rearrangement uses TRBV19 and TRBJ2-2; D is perhaps TRBD2 (5 bases). The V end was cut by 7 bases, the J end by 0 bases, with 9 bases between. This CDR3 has 14 residues. Germline-derived CDR1 and CDR2 are LNHDA and SQIVND (reference sequence). The CDR3 region has the DNA TGTGCCAGTAAGAGGGCGCCGAACACCGGGGAGCTGTTTTTT. Its translation: CASKRAPNTGELFF.

J is TRBJ2-3 and V is TRBV5-4; the D is unclear. V was clipped by 0 bases and J by 3 bases, with 2 bases between them. The CDR3 runs 12 residues. CDR1 is SGHNT and CDR2 is YYREEE in the germline V gene (reference sequence). The CDR3 loop reads CASSLATDTQYF. The CDR3 DNA follows: TGTGCCAGCAGCTTGGCTACAGATACGCAGTATTTT.

There are a few counts of this clone. V is TRBV10-3 and J is TRBJ1-1; D possibly corresponds to TRBD1 (5 bases). The V end lost 0 bases, the J end lost 2 bases, and 10 bases lay between the germline ends. The CDR3 length is 15 residues. The germline gives CDR1 ENHRY, CDR2 SYGVKD. CDR3 region: CAISESRQTNTEAFF. The CDR3 DNA sequence: TGTGCCATCAGTGAGTCTAGACAGACCAACACTGAAGCTTTCTTT.